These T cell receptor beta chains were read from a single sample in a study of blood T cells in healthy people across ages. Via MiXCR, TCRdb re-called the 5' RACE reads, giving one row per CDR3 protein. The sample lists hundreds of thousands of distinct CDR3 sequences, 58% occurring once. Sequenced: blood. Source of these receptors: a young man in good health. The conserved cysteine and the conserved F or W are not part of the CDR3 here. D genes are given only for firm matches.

CDR3 protein: ASRRGLSPNNEQF
CDR3 length: 13
V gene: TRBV6-2/TRBV6-3
J gene: TRBJ2-1
D gene: TRBD2

CDR3 protein: SADRGRDTEAF
CDR3 length: 11
V gene: TRBV29-1
J gene: TRBJ1-1
D gene: TRBD1

CDR3 protein: ASSWSGSRFMKADEQF
CDR3 length: 16
V gene: TRBV11-1
J gene: TRBJ2-1
D gene: -

CDR3 protein: ASSDSGGTGELF
CDR3 length: 12
V gene: TRBV6-4
J gene: TRBJ2-2
D gene: -

CDR3 protein: AWSSREYNEQF
CDR3 length: 11
V gene: TRBV30
J gene: TRBJ2-1
D gene: -

CDR3 protein: ASQNQGFYEQY
CDR3 length: 11
V gene: TRBV7-2
J gene: TRBJ2-7
D gene: -

CDR3 protein: SASVPSGREGRKNEQF
CDR3 length: 16
V gene: TRBV20-1
J gene: TRBJ2-1
D gene: TRBD2

CDR3 protein: ASSLAKSSHEQY
CDR3 length: 12
V gene: TRBV27
J gene: TRBJ2-7
D gene: -

CDR3 protein: ASSLAPLAGGPGEQF
CDR3 length: 15
V gene: TRBV7-2
J gene: TRBJ2-1
D gene: TRBD2

CDR3 protein: ASSLHEQGSTDTQF
CDR3 length: 14
V gene: TRBV5-1
J gene: TRBJ2-3
D gene: -

CDR3 protein: ASSLLEGDVTYEQY
CDR3 length: 14
V gene: TRBV6-5
J gene: TRBJ2-7
D gene: -

CDR3 protein: ASSQGDATNSPLH
CDR3 length: 13
V gene: TRBV4-2
J gene: TRBJ1-6
D gene: -

CDR3 protein: ASRLIGDDGYT
CDR3 length: 11
V gene: TRBV6-6
J gene: TRBJ1-2
D gene: -

CDR3 protein: ASSSFLPRGNTRY
CDR3 length: 13
V gene: TRBV5-1
J gene: TRBJ2-3
D gene: -

CDR3 protein: ASSASGDSLY
CDR3 length: 10
V gene: TRBV2
J gene: TRBJ2-3
D gene: -

CDR3 protein: ASQDRGSYEQY
CDR3 length: 11
V gene: TRBV18
J gene: TRBJ2-7
D gene: TRBD1

CDR3 protein: ASRGGPRYDTGELF
CDR3 length: 14
V gene: TRBV25-1
J gene: TRBJ2-2
D gene: -

CDR3 protein: ASSLVPSGATDTQY
CDR3 length: 14
V gene: TRBV11-2
J gene: TRBJ2-3
D gene: TRBD2

CDR3 protein: ASSQAGTTEGYT
CDR3 length: 12
V gene: TRBV5-1
J gene: TRBJ1-2
D gene: -

CDR3 protein: ASSLGLDRVYNEQF
CDR3 length: 14
V gene: TRBV28
J gene: TRBJ2-1
D gene: TRBD1

CDR3 protein: ASSIPRTGLFYEQY
CDR3 length: 14
V gene: TRBV7-2
J gene: -
D gene: -

CDR3 protein: ASSANRGGPLRSEQY
CDR3 length: 15
V gene: TRBV12-3/TRBV12-4
J gene: -
D gene: -

CDR3 protein: ATASPFATDTQY
CDR3 length: 12
V gene: TRBV28
J gene: TRBJ2-3
D gene: -

CDR3 protein: ASSFSEGAYNEQF
CDR3 length: 13
V gene: TRBV27
J gene: TRBJ2-1
D gene: -

CDR3 protein: SAPTRSDEQF
CDR3 length: 10
V gene: TRBV20-1
J gene: TRBJ2-1
D gene: -

CDR3 protein: SAPGQGAWETQY
CDR3 length: 12
V gene: TRBV20-1
J gene: -
D gene: TRBD1

CDR3 protein: ASSLEWAGETQY
CDR3 length: 12
V gene: TRBV7-9
J gene: -
D gene: -

CDR3 protein: ASSDLDYGYT
CDR3 length: 10
V gene: TRBV2
J gene: TRBJ1-2
D gene: -

CDR3 protein: ASRTSWGQGRLDGYT
CDR3 length: 15
V gene: TRBV28
J gene: TRBJ1-2
D gene: TRBD1

CDR3 protein: ASRDRVPEQF
CDR3 length: 10
V gene: TRBV6-2/TRBV6-3
J gene: TRBJ2-1
D gene: TRBD1

CDR3 protein: ASSFESSSPLH
CDR3 length: 11
V gene: TRBV11-1
J gene: TRBJ1-6
D gene: -

CDR3 protein: ASSYAGGSDTQY
CDR3 length: 12
V gene: TRBV6-5
J gene: TRBJ2-3
D gene: TRBD2

CDR3 protein: ASKTGTRHTGELF
CDR3 length: 13
V gene: TRBV6-2/TRBV6-3
J gene: TRBJ2-2
D gene: TRBD2

CDR3 protein: ASSPTGGGASGANVLT
CDR3 length: 16
V gene: TRBV7-9
J gene: TRBJ2-6
D gene: TRBD2

CDR3 protein: ASRQITPIRYEQY
CDR3 length: 13
V gene: TRBV12-3/TRBV12-4
J gene: -
D gene: -

CDR3 protein: SVGEYGQCRQY
CDR3 length: 11
V gene: TRBV29-1
J gene: TRBJ2-7
D gene: -

CDR3 protein: AISEQGDEQF
CDR3 length: 10
V gene: TRBV10-3
J gene: TRBJ2-1
D gene: TRBD1

CDR3 protein: ASSQEPADTQY
CDR3 length: 11
V gene: TRBV4-1
J gene: TRBJ2-3
D gene: -

CDR3 protein: ASSSPRRRQGLYEQY
CDR3 length: 15
V gene: TRBV7-9
J gene: TRBJ2-7
D gene: TRBD1

CDR3 protein: ASSRTSGRSEQF
CDR3 length: 12
V gene: TRBV7-9
J gene: TRBJ2-1
D gene: TRBD2

CDR3 protein: ARGESYEQY
CDR3 length: 9
V gene: TRBV21-1
J gene: TRBJ2-7
D gene: -

CDR3 protein: ASSPLRGGAGANVLT
CDR3 length: 15
V gene: TRBV9
J gene: TRBJ2-6
D gene: -

CDR3 protein: ASSSGLVGNEQF
CDR3 length: 12
V gene: TRBV12-3/TRBV12-4
J gene: TRBJ2-1
D gene: -

CDR3 protein: ASTTSGAYNEQF
CDR3 length: 12
V gene: TRBV27
J gene: TRBJ2-1
D gene: TRBD2

CDR3 protein: ASSGLAVATGELF
CDR3 length: 13
V gene: TRBV2
J gene: TRBJ2-2
D gene: TRBD2

CDR3 protein: SVKGLAGNNEQY
CDR3 length: 12
V gene: TRBV29-1
J gene: TRBJ2-7
D gene: TRBD2

CDR3 protein: SASGAPLVGEQF
CDR3 length: 12
V gene: TRBV20-1
J gene: TRBJ2-1
D gene: -

CDR3 protein: ASSIAGNPNTEAF
CDR3 length: 13
V gene: TRBV5-8
J gene: TRBJ1-1
D gene: -

CDR3 protein: ASSPGGRETDTQY
CDR3 length: 13
V gene: TRBV7-2
J gene: TRBJ2-3
D gene: TRBD1

CDR3 protein: ASSLRSGVHEQY
CDR3 length: 12
V gene: TRBV7-2
J gene: TRBJ2-7
D gene: -

CDR3 protein: SASSGGPGNEQF
CDR3 length: 12
V gene: TRBV20-1
J gene: TRBJ2-1
D gene: TRBD2

CDR3 protein: ASSIQVTTGELF
CDR3 length: 12
V gene: TRBV12-3/TRBV12-4
J gene: TRBJ2-2
D gene: -

CDR3 protein: ASSRERADSPLH
CDR3 length: 12
V gene: TRBV6-5
J gene: TRBJ1-6
D gene: -

CDR3 protein: ASTYGGENTEAF
CDR3 length: 12
V gene: TRBV6-5
J gene: TRBJ1-1
D gene: -

CDR3 protein: ATSSQSWGRAGELF
CDR3 length: 14
V gene: TRBV15
J gene: TRBJ2-2
D gene: -

CDR3 protein: SVKTGLYNEQF
CDR3 length: 11
V gene: TRBV29-1
J gene: TRBJ2-1
D gene: -

CDR3 protein: ASSLPNYASNSPLH
CDR3 length: 14
V gene: TRBV7-9
J gene: TRBJ1-6
D gene: -

CDR3 protein: ASSHNDREKLF
CDR3 length: 11
V gene: TRBV3-1
J gene: TRBJ1-4
D gene: -